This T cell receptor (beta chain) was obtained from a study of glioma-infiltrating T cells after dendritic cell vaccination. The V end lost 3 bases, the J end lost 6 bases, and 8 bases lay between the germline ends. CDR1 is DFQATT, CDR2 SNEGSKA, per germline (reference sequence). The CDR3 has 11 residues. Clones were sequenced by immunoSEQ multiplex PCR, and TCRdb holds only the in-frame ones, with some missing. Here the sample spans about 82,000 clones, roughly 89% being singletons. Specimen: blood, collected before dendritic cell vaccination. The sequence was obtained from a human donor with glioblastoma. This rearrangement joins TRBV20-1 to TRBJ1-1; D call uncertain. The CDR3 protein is CSASLGAEAFF. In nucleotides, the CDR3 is TGCAGTGCTAGCCTGGGCGCTGAAGCTTTCTTT.